These 20 T cell receptor beta chains were sequenced from one sample in a study of shared clonotypes between healthy human individuals. The method was immunoSEQ multiplex PCR; TCRdb's version includes in-frame clones alone and lacks a portion of them. The sample has approximately 1.5 million clones, around 98% seen once; the top ten hold roughly 0.4%. Sequences were obtained from naive CD4+ T cells sorted from blood. The sample's subset: CD45RA+ positively selected. These receptors came from a man between 25 and 39 years old in good health.

This chain connects TRBV7-6 to TRBJ2-5; 8 nucleotides agree with TRBD1. Trimming at V came to 4 bases and at J to 5 bases, leaving 15 bases not matched to a gene. Germline assignment: CDR1 SGHVS and CDR2 FNYEAQ. The CDR3 runs 17 residues. CDR3 sequence: CASSSGQTGEVWETQYF. For the CDR3, the DNA is TGTGCCAGCAGCTCCGGTCAGACAGGGGAAGTATGGGAGACCCAGTACTTC. Looking up the rest from reference TRBV7-6 and TRBJ2-5 gives the full variable domain: GAGVSQSPRYKVTKRGQDVALRCDPISGHVSLYWYRQALGQGPEFLTYFNYEAQQDKSGLPNDRFSAERPEGSISTLTIQRTEQRDSAMYRCASSSGQTGEVWETQYFGPGTRLLVL.

V and J are TRBV9 and TRBJ2-7, with 7 positions matching TRBD1. J gave up 2 bases and V 3 bases, and 5 bases lay outside the gene matches. Germline V CDR1 and CDR2: SGDLS, YYNGEE. The CDR3 consists of 14 residues. CDR3 sequence (DNA): TGTGCCAGCAGCGAACAGGGGCGCGCCTACGAGCAGTACTTC. This sequence encodes CASSEQGRAYEQYF.

The chain couples TRBV6-5 to TRBJ2-1, with TRBD2 identical over 10 bases. Per germline, CDR1 MNHEY and CDR2 SVGAGI. The J segment lost 6 bases and the V segment lost 4 bases, leaving 9 bases of the junction unmatched. This CDR3 comprises 16 residues. CDR3 loop: CASSSPASGRSNEQFF. The CDR3 DNA follows: TGTGCCAGCAGTTCCCCCGCTAGCGGGAGATCCAATGAGCAGTTCTTC.

The chain employs TRBV5-1 and TRBJ1-2; D gene uncertain. Germline V lookup: CDR1 SGHRS, CDR2 YFSETQ. V shed 0 bases and J shed 3 bases, with 9 bases lying between them. The CDR3 length is 14 residues. CDR3 sequence reads: CASSLELLDYGYTF. CDR3 coding DNA: TGCGCCAGCAGCTTGGAGCTCCTGGACTATGGCTACACCTTC.

This chain joins TRBV6-1 and TRBJ1-1; D is ambiguous. Germline loops: CDR1 MNHNS, CDR2 SASEGT. CDR3 length equals 13 residues. The V and J ends lost 2 bases and 7 bases respectively, with 11 bases between them. In DNA form, the CDR3 reads TGTGCCAGCAGTGAAAGTCGATTGCTTGAAGCTTTCTTT. This gives the protein CASSESRLLEAFF.

Only one count was recorded for this clone. The rearrangement joins TRBV6-6 to TRBJ2-1; weak D call: TRBD2 (5 bases). The germline gives CDR1 MNHNY, CDR2 SVGAGI (reference sequence). Trimming shortened V by 2 bases and J by 0 bases, and 8 bases separated the two germline ends. CDR3 length equals 15 residues. The CDR3 nucleotides read TGTGCCAGCAGTTACGGGAGTGGCTCCTACAATGAGCAGTTCTTC. Translated: CASSYGSGSYNEQFF.

The chain uses TRBV7-9 and TRBJ2-5, with 11 bases fitting TRBD1. The germline V gene encodes CDR1 SEHNR and CDR2 FQNEAQ (reference sequence). The CDR3 length is 15 residues. J lost 5 bases, V lost 2 bases, and 4 bases had no gene match. CDR3 in amino acids: CASSLRDRGEETQYF. In nucleotides, the CDR3 is TGTGCCAGCAGCTTAAGGGACAGGGGGGAGGAGACCCAGTACTTC.

V usage is TRBV5-4 and J usage is TRBJ1-4; weak D call: TRBD1 (5 bases). The germline V gene encodes CDR1 SGHNT and CDR2 YYREEE (reference sequence). The CDR3 spans 15 residues. V lost 0 bases to trimming and J lost 8 bases, with 14 bases between them. The CDR3 loop is CASSLGEGSREKLFF. The CDR3 coding sequence is TGTGCCAGCAGCTTGGGGGAGGGGTCGCGCGAAAAACTGTTTTTT.

Remarks on this clone: The same CDR3 can be traced to other DNA sequences in this sample. This chain joins TRBV6-5 and TRBJ2-5; unclear D gene. The CDR3 runs 15 residues. Germline loops: CDR1 MNHEY, CDR2 SVGAGI. V lost 0 bases to trimming and J lost 2 bases, with 10 bases between them. CDR3 coding DNA: TGTGCCAGCAGTTACTCTAGACTTGTACAAGAGACCCAGTACTTC. Protein product: CASSYSRLVQETQYF.

The chain joins TRBV5-6 to TRBJ1-5; 8 bases agree with TRBD1. Germline lookup yields CDR1 SGHDT and CDR2 YYEEEE. Unmatched junction bases numbered 8, after V lost 0 bases and J lost 6 bases. This CDR3 spans 16 amino acids. CDR3 region: CASSLAGRGLGQPQHF. The CDR3 nucleotides are TGTGCCAGCAGCTTGGCCGGCAGGGGGCTAGGTCAGCCCCAGCATTTT.

The chain couples TRBV9 to TRBJ2-7; TRBD1 might be the D (5 bases). V was trimmed by 3 bases and J by 0 bases, leaving 13 bases between them. The CDR3 has 15 amino acids. Germline CDR1 reads SGDLS; CDR2 reads YYNGEE. The CDR3: CASSGPEDNSYEQYF. The CDR3 DNA reads TGTGCCAGCAGCGGTCCAGAGGACAACTCCTACGAGCAGTACTTC.

Note on this clone: One end of the junction is discordant with germline, which a read error may explain. The rearrangement uses TRBV6-5 and TRBJ2-5; D not certain. The CDR3 spans 16 residues. Germline V gene lookup returns CDR1 MNHEY and CDR2 SVGAGI. CDR3 sequence reads: CASSYYPTLNQETQYF. DNA of the CDR3: TGTGCCAGCAGCTACTATCCGACACTAAACCAAGAGACCCAGTACTTC.

This sequence joins TRBV6-1 and TRBJ2-7, with D perhaps matching TRBD1 (6 bases). The germline gives CDR1 MNHNS, CDR2 SASEGT. Trimming took 2 bases from V and 3 from J, leaving 17 bases between them. The CDR3 contains 16 residues. The CDR3 DNA reads TGTGCCAGCAGTGAAAGAAGTCGCCAGGGGTTCTACGAGCAGTACTTC. It encodes CASSERSRQGFYEQYF.

The chain has TRBV6-5 and TRBJ2-5; TRBD2 matches 12 bases. The CDR3 extends over 14 amino acids. Germline V gene sequence: CDR1 MNHEY, CDR2 SVGAGI. The V and J ends lost 4 bases and 5 bases, in that order; junction bases with no gene match: 2. This CDR3 reads CASSSTSGSETQYF. CDR3 bases: TGTGCCAGCAGTTCGACTAGCGGGAGCGAGACCCAGTACTTC.

This clone was observed a single time. The rearrangement uses TRBV9 and TRBJ1-3; TRBD1 matches 8 bases. V shed 3 bases, J shed 7 bases, and the junction held 6 bases outside the gene matches. Germline CDR1 reads SGDLS; CDR2 reads YYNGEE. The CDR3 contains 14 residues. The CDR3 DNA reads TGTGCCAGCAGCGGGACAGGGCTGGGGAACACCATATATTTT. Its protein product is CASSGTGLGNTIYF.

This chain joins TRBV6-4 and TRBJ2-1, with TRBD1 as a possible D gene (6 bases). V was pared by 5 bases and J by 6 bases, with 20 bases between. Germline lookup yields CDR1 MRHNA and CDR2 SNTAGT. The CDR3 totals 16 residues. Written as DNA, the CDR3 is TGTGCCAGCAGTCCCATTACAGGGTCCCTTTCCAATGAGCAGTTCTTC. Its translation is CASSPITGSLSNEQFF.

The chain uses TRBV4-3 and TRBJ1-2; no clear D gene. The CDR3 has 16 residues. Looked up from germline, CDR1 is LGHNA and CDR2 is YSLEER. Trimming pared 0 bases from V and 8 bases from J, leaving 19 bases between. DNA for the CDR3: TGCGCCAGCAGCCAAGATGACTTGTTCGGCATCGCGGGCTACACCTTC. Translating it yields CASSQDDLFGIAGYTF.

This chain uses TRBV5-4 with TRBJ2-1, with D uncertain. CDR3 length: 16 amino acids. CDR1 and CDR2 from the germline V gene are SGHNT and YYREEE (reference sequence). V gave up 3 bases and J gave up 1 base, with 14 bases separating them. CDR3 in DNA: TGTGCCAGCAGCTCCCCCTCTGGCGGATCCTACAATGAGCAGTTCTTC. Residues: CASSSPSGGSYNEQFF.

CDR3 in amino acids: CAISGAREQYF. Written as DNA, the CDR3 is TGTGCCATCAGTGGAGCACGAGAGCAGTACTTC. The rearrangement links TRBV10-3 to TRBJ2-7; the D is unclear. This CDR3 contains 11 residues. Trimming took off 4 bases at V and 7 bases at J, with 8 bases between the two ends. Germline lookup yields CDR1 ENHRY and CDR2 SYGVKD.

The chain employs TRBV6-4 and TRBJ2-1; D is unclear. The V gene lost 10 bases and the J gene lost 6 bases, with 19 bases spanning the gap. CDR3 length: 14 amino acids. Germline V gene lookup returns CDR1 MRHNA and CDR2 SNTAGT. CDR3 region: CANPSLNRRNEQFF. The CDR3 DNA is TGTGCCAACCCATCCCTCAACCGCCGCAATGAGCAGTTCTTC.